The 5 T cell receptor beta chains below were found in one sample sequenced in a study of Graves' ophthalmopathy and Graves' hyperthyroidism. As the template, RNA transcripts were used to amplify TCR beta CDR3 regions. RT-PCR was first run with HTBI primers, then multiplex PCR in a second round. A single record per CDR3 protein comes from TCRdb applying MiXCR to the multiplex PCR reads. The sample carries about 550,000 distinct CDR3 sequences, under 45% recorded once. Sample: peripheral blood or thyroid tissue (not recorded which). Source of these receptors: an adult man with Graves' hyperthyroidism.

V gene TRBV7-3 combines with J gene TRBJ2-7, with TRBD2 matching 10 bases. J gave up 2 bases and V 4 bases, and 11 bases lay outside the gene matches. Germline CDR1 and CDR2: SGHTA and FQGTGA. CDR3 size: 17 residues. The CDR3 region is CASSSAGLARRTYEQYF. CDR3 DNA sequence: TGTGCCAGCAGCTCAGCGGGACTAGCGCGTCGGACCTACGAGCAGTACTTC.

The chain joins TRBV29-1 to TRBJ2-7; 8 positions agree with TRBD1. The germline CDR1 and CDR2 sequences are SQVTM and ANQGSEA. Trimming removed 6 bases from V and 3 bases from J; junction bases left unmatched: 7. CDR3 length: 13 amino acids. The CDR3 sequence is CSVTTGASYEQYF. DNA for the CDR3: TGCAGCGTGACGACAGGGGCAAGCTACGAGCAGTACTTC.

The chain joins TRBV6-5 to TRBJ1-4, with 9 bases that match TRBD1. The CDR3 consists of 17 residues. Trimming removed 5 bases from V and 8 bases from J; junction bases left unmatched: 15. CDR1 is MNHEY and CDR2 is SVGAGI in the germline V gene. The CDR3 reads CASSRTGGAGIGEKLFF. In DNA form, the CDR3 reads TGTGCCAGCAGTCGAACAGGGGGCGCAGGAATTGGCGAAAAACTGTTTTTT.

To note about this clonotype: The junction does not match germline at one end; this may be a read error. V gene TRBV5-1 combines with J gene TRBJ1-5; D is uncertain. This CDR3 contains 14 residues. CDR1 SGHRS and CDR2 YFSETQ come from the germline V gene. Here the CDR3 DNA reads TGCGCCAGCAGCTTGGGGCAGAGCAATCAGCCCCGGCATTTT. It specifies CASSLGQSNQPRHF.

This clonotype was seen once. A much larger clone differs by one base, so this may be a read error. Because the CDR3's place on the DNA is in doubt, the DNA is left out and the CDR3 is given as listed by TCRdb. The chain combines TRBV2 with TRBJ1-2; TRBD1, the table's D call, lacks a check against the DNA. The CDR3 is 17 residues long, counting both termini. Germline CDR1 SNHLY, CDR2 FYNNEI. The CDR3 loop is CASSQDPKGAQGYGCTF.